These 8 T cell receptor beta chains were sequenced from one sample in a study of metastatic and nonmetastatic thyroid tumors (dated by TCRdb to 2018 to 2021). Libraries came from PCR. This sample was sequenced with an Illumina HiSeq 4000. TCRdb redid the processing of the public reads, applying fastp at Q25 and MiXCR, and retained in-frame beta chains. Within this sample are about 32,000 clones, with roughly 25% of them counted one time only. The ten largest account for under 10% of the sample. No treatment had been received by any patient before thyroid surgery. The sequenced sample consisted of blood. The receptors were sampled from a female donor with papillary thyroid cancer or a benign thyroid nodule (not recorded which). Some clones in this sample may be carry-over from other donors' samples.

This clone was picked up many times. Here the CDR3 DNA reads TGTGCCAGCACCGTGGGCAGGAGCTCCTACGAGCAGTACTTC. It translates to CASTVGRSSYEQYF. The chain combines TRBV7-2 with TRBJ2-7, with D hard to call. This CDR3 contains 14 residues. V was shortened by 7 bases and J by 0 bases, with 13 bases between the two germline ends. In germline, CDR1 is SGHTA, CDR2 FQGNSA.

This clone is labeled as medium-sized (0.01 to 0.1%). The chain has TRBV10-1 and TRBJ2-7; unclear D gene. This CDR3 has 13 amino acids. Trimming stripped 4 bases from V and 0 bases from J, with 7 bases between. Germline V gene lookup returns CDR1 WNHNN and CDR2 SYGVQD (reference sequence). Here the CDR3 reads CASSGQLSYEQYF. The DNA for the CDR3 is TGCGCCAGCAGTGGGCAGCTCTCCTACGAGCAGTACTTC.

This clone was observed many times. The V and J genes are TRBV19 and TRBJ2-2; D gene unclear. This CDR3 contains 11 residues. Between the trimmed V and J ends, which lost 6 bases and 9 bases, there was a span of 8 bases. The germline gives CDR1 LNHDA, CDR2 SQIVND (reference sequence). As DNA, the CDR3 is TGTGCCAGTAGATTCAACCGGGAGCTGTTTTTT. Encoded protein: CASRFNRELFF.

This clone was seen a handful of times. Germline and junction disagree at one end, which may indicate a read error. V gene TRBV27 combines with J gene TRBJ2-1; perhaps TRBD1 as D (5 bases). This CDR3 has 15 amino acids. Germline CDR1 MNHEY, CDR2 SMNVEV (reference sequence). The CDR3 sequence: CASKDKTSSYNEQFF. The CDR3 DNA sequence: TGTGCCAGCAAGGACAAAACGAGCTCCTATAATGAGCAGTTCTTC.

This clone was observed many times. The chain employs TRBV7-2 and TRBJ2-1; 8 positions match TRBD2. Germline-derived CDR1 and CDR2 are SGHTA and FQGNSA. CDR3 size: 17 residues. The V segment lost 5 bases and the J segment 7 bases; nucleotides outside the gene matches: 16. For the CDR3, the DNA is TGTGCCAGCAGCACACTGGGGACTAGGGGCCGAGGGAATGAGCAGTTCTTC. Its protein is CASSTLGTRGRGNEQFF.

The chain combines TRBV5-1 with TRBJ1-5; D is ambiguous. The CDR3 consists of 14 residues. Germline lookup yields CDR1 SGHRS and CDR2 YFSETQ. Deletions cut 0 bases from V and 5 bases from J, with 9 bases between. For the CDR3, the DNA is TGCGCCAGCAGCTTGGCCGGCAGCGATCAGCCCCAGCATTTT. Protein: CASSLAGSDQPQHF.

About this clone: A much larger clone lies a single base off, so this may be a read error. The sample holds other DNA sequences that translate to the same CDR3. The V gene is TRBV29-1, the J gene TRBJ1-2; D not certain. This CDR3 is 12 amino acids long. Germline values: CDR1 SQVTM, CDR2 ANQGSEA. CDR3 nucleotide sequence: TGCAGCGTCGAAACCAGAGACTACGGCTACACCTTC. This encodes CSVETRDYGYTF.

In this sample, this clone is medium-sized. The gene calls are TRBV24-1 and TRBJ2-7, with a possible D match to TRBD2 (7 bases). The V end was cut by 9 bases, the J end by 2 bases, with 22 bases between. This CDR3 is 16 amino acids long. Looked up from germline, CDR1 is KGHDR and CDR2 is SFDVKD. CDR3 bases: TGTGCCACCGGGACTGATGGGGGGGGCGAAGCCTACGAGCAGTACTTC. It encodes CATGTDGGGEAYEQYF.